The subject of this entry is one T cell receptor (beta chain). Its antigen is currently unknown. Both 60 Vbeta primers and 13 Jbeta primers went into the PCR. Sequencing was performed with immunoSEQ multiplex PCR; in TCRdb, only in-frame clones are kept and a portion is missing. The sample records 110,000 to 150,000 clones, about 75% being singletons. These data come from a study of cytomegalovirus exposure and HLA in healthy donors. Study-wide points: In the analysis, some V segments, TRBV6-2 and TRBV6-3 included, were excluded as indistinguishable. In a later analysis, roughly 17,000 TCR beta sequences were associated with HLA alleles at 0.05 false discovery rate. It was shown in a later analysis that HLA-associated TCR beta chains were more clonally expanded than other, equally common chains. It was 164 TCR beta chains that were listed as cytomegalovirus-associated.

The germline V gene has CDR1 SGHDN and CDR2 FVKESK. The V end lost 5 bases, the J end lost 1 base, and 9 bases lay between the germline ends. The CDR3 sequence is 13 residues long. The specimen was PBMCs. The TCR comes from a man between 18 and 29 years old in good health and CMV-seronegative. The rearrangement uses TRBV14 and TRBJ2-7, with D possibly being TRBD1 (5 bases). CDR3 nucleotides: TGTGCCAGCAGCGCCCAGGGTTCCTACGAGCAGTACTTC. This encodes CASSAQGSYEQYF.